This TCR beta chain was identified during a study of T cell repertoires in cytomegalovirus infection. Study-level background: HLA-C-restricted CMV epitopes, recently identified, and well-studied HLA-B-restricted ones were used by the study. Both a matching HLA type and CMV infection were indicated by public TCR beta signatures. Study-level points and caveats: Summed public TCR beta family frequency identified CMV carriers bearing the relevant HLA. Clonotypes of TCR beta that were HLA-C-restricted and CMV-specific dominated the ex vivo response.

TCRdb re-derived calls from the reads in MiXCR, one entry per CDR3 protein. The table shows some 900,000 distinct CDR3 sequences, with approximately 29% occurring only once. Germline V gene sequence: CDR1 MNHNY, CDR2 SVGAGI (reference sequence). CDR3 size: 14 residues. Deletions cut 2 bases from V and 6 bases from J, with 13 bases between. Note on this clonotype: Its antigen is as yet unknown.

The sequence derives from a human donor in good health (CMV status not recorded). Some clones in this sample may be carry-over from other donors' samples. The J gene is TRBJ1-2, the V gene TRBV6-6, with a possible D match to TRBD1 (6 bases). The sequencing here drew on cultured CD8+ T cells from PBMCs, taken from culture after CMV antigen stimulation. The CDR3 DNA sequence: TGTGCCAGCAGTTACAACCCAGGGGCTAATGGCTACACCTTC. It translates to CASSYNPGANGYTF.